These 21 T cell receptor beta chains share one sample of origin, sequenced in a study of T-cell reconstitution after alpha-beta-depleted transplantation in children. Researchers prepared the TCRbeta library using unique molecular identifiers, the study reports. From the PCR reads, TCRdb called clonotypes with MiXCR, one entry per CDR3 protein. The sample records hundreds of thousands of distinct CDR3 sequences, roughly a tenth being singletons. The source was PBMCs from the stem cell graft donor, collected from the stem cell graft. These receptors were collected from a human donor who donated a stem cell graft to a child with acute myeloid leukemia.

The chain joins TRBV24-1 to TRBJ1-5; 8 nucleotides align to TRBD1. The CDR3 runs 17 residues. Looked up from germline, CDR1 is KGHDR and CDR2 is SFDVKD. Unmatched junction bases numbered 9, after V lost 2 bases and J lost 4 bases. For the CDR3, the DNA is TGTGCCACCAGTGATTCCGGACAGGGCGCCTCGAATCAGCCCCAGCATTTT. Translation gives CATSDSGQGASNQPQHF.

This chain connects TRBV18 to TRBJ1-4; no reliable D call. The CDR3 sequence is 14 residues long. Germline V CDR1 and CDR2: KGHSH, LQKENI. V was shortened by 3 bases and J by 10 bases, with 15 bases between the two germline ends. Here the CDR3 reads CASSPQPLGGKLFF. CDR3 coding DNA: TGTGCCAGCTCACCTCAACCCCTTGGAGGAAAACTGTTTTTT.

This chain links TRBV5-1 with TRBJ2-5; D is uncertain. Germline CDR1 and CDR2: SGHRS and YFSETQ. Trimming shortened V by 4 bases and J by 4 bases, and 11 bases separated the two germline ends. This CDR3 spans 13 amino acids. DNA for the CDR3: TGCGCCAGCAGCCAAGAATCCCGAGAGACCCAGTACTTC. Amino acid sequence: CASSQESRETQYF.

This clonotype occurred a few times. The rearrangement links TRBV20-1 to TRBJ1-1; D ambiguous. Germline values: CDR1 DFQATT, CDR2 SNEGSKA (reference sequence). V lost 0 bases and J lost 1, with 6 bases in between. CDR3 length equals 13 residues. CDR3 coding DNA: TGCAGTGCTAGAGATTCCAGGAACACTGAAGCTTTCTTT. It yields the protein CSARDSRNTEAFF.

The CDR3 region has the DNA TGCAGTGCTACATTGGTAGCCAAAAACATTCAGTACTTC. It encodes CSATLVAKNIQYF. The chain is built from TRBV20-1 and TRBJ2-4; D is unresolved. With 4 bases removed from V and 0 bases from J, the gap between germline ends came to 7 bases. Germline CDR1 reads DFQATT; CDR2 reads SNEGSKA (reference sequence). This CDR3 is 13 amino acids long.

The chain recombines TRBV6-1 with TRBJ2-1, with unresolved D. V was trimmed by 6 bases and J by 0 bases, leaving 15 bases between them. The CDR3 extends over 16 amino acids. Germline CDR1 MNHNS, CDR2 SASEGT. CDR3 nucleotides: TGTGCCAGCAGGCTTAGAGGCGGCAGCTCCTACAATGAGCAGTTCTTC. Amino acids: CASRLRGGSSYNEQFF.

This clonotype showed up many times. The V gene is TRBV10-3, the J gene TRBJ2-3; 10 bases align to TRBD1. CDR3 length equals 15 residues. Germline assignment: CDR1 ENHRY and CDR2 SYGVKD. The V segment lost 9 bases and the J segment 3 bases; nucleotides outside the gene matches: 9. As DNA, the CDR3 is TGTGCCATACTCGCGCCGGGACAGGGGACAGATACGCAGTATTTT. Residues: CAILAPGQGTDTQYF.

The table lists this clonotype with a few counts. CDR3 bases: TGCAGTGCTACTACTATGAGCTCCTACAATGAGCAGTTCTTC. Residues: CSATTMSSYNEQFF. This chain uses TRBV20-1 with TRBJ2-1; D is undetermined. Germline V gene sequence: CDR1 DFQATT, CDR2 SNEGSKA (reference sequence). V was shortened by 4 bases and J by 0 bases, with 10 bases between the two germline ends. CDR3 length: 14 residues.

This clonotype came up a few times. The chain carries TRBV2 and TRBJ2-7, with 9 nucleotides matching TRBD2. The CDR3 loop spans 15 amino acids. The germline V gene encodes CDR1 SNHLY and CDR2 FYNNEI. The V gene end was trimmed by 7 bases and the J gene end by 6 bases; junction bases not matched to a gene: 13. The CDR3 loop reads CASTFVIAGAGEQYF. CDR3 in DNA: TGTGCCAGCACCTTCGTGATAGCGGGAGCGGGCGAGCAGTACTTC.

Only a few counts were recorded for this clonotype. V gene TRBV4-2 combines with J gene TRBJ2-5; no definite D call. Germline CDR1 and CDR2: LGHNA and YNFKEQ. Trimming took 3 bases from V and 5 from J, leaving 10 bases between them. The length of the CDR3 is 13 residues. The CDR3 DNA sequence: TGTGCCAGCAGCCATGGATCAGTGGAGACCCAGTACTTC. Its translation: CASSHGSVETQYF.

This clonotype has more than one count but fewer than ten. The chain joins TRBV20-1 to TRBJ2-1; 11 nucleotides align to TRBD2. The germline V gene encodes CDR1 DFQATT and CDR2 SNEGSKA (reference sequence). Trimming at V came to 6 bases and at J to 6 bases, leaving 7 bases not matched to a gene. The CDR3 sequence is 14 residues long. CDR3 nucleotide sequence: TGCAGTGCCTTTTTAGCGGGAGGGGGCAATGAGCAGTTCTTC. Amino acid sequence: CSAFLAGGGNEQFF.

This clonotype has only a few counts. This sequence joins TRBV29-1 and TRBJ2-3, with a tentative D call TRBD2 (7 bases). The CDR3 totals 15 residues. The germline V and J ends were trimmed by 3 bases and 5 bases, with 18 bases remaining between them. The germline V gene has CDR1 SQVTM and CDR2 ANQGSEA. The CDR3: CSVETWGGPGDTQYF. The CDR3 nucleotides read TGCAGCGTTGAGACATGGGGGGGGCCGGGAGATACGCAGTATTTT.

This clonotype was detected a few times. V usage is TRBV30 and J usage is TRBJ2-2, with 10 bases aligning to TRBD2. Germline assignment: CDR1 GTSNPN and CDR2 SVGIG (reference sequence). With V trimmed by 1 base and J by 5 bases, 16 bases remained unmatched. CDR3 length equals 19 residues. The CDR3 sequence: CAWSGGGRKAGGRTGELFF. CDR3 coding DNA: TGTGCCTGGAGTGGGGGGGGAAGAAAAGCGGGAGGGCGAACCGGGGAGCTGTTTTTT.

The chain combines TRBV3-1 with TRBJ2-5; 8 bases line up with TRBD2. V was clipped by 3 bases and J by 3 bases; unmatched bases: 6. The CDR3 is made up of 15 amino acids. The V gene's germline CDR1 is LGHDT and CDR2 YNNKEL (reference sequence). The CDR3 loop reads CASSHGGERKETQYF. Written as DNA, the CDR3 is TGTGCCAGCAGCCACGGGGGGGAGAGGAAAGAGACCCAGTACTTC.

The chain is built from TRBV27 and TRBJ2-7; D not certain. The CDR3 runs to 12 residues. V lost 3 bases, J lost 3 bases, and 6 bases lay in between. CDR1 and CDR2 (germline): MNHEY, SMNVEV (reference sequence). CDR3 sequence reads: CASSFKGYEQYF. CDR3 nucleotides: TGTGCCAGCAGTTTTAAAGGCTACGAGCAGTACTTC.

This clonotype was counted a few times. The genes are TRBV10-3 and TRBJ2-1, with 7 bases fitting TRBD2. Unmatched junction bases numbered 8, after V lost 9 bases and J lost 6 bases. CDR3 length equals 13 residues. Germline assignment: CDR1 ENHRY and CDR2 SYGVKD. The CDR3 loop reads CAILAGPANEQFF. The DNA of the CDR3 is TGTGCCATTTTAGCGGGTCCCGCCAATGAGCAGTTCTTC.

The genes are TRBV20-1 and TRBJ2-1; TRBD2 matches at 12 bases. From germline, CDR1 is DFQATT and CDR2 SNEGSKA (reference sequence). CDR3 length: 13 amino acids. The CDR3 DNA sequence: TGCGGGATCAGACTAGCGGGGGTCAATGAGCAGTTCTTC. Translation: CGIRLAGVNEQFF.

This clonotype turned up a few times. The rearrangement links TRBV6-2 or TRBV6-3 to TRBJ1-2; possibly TRBD1 for D (6 bases). Trimming removed 7 bases at V and 3 bases at J, with 21 bases between. The CDR3 sequence is 16 residues long. Per the germline V gene, CDR1 is MNHEY and CDR2 is SVGEGT. The CDR3 region is CASMSTRGGSDYGYTF. CDR3 sequence (DNA): TGTGCCAGCATGTCTACCAGAGGGGGGTCGGACTATGGCTACACCTTC.

The V gene is TRBV27, the J gene TRBJ2-2, with 14 bases matching TRBD2. In germline, CDR1 is MNHEY, CDR2 SMNVEV (reference sequence). V gave up 3 bases and J gave up 5 bases; unmatched junction bases: 11. CDR3 size: 19 residues. The CDR3 coding sequence is TGTGCCAGCAGTTTCGTAGGACTAGCGGGAGGAGCAAAGACCGGGGAGCTGTTTTTT. It translates to CASSFVGLAGGAKTGELFF.

The chain employs TRBV4-3 and TRBJ2-7, with D possibly TRBD2 on 6 matching bases. Trimming left V 0 bases short and J 3 bases short, with 12 bases between. CDR3 length equals 15 residues. Germline CDR1 and CDR2: LGHNA and YSLEER. The CDR3 coding sequence is TGCGCCAGCAGCCAAGACCCCGGGGGAGGCTACGAGCAGTACTTC. Its translation is CASSQDPGGGYEQYF.

The CDR3 DNA follows: TGCGCCAGCAGCCCCCAACGGGACCAGTACAATGAGCAGTTCTTC. It codes for CASSPQRDQYNEQFF. The genes are TRBV4-3 and TRBJ2-1, with D perhaps being TRBD1 or TRBD2 (5 bases each). The CDR3 has 15 amino acids. V lost 4 bases and J 4 bases, leaving 14 bases between the germline ends. Germline assignment: CDR1 LGHNA and CDR2 YSLEER.